The 4 T cell receptor beta chains below all came from one sample that was sequenced in a study of cytomegalovirus exposure and HLA in healthy donors. PCR primers comprised 60 Vbeta and 13 Jbeta primers. Here immunoSEQ multiplex PCR was the method, and the copy in TCRdb shows in-frame clones only, minus some. The sample gives about 150,000 clones, over 70% of which show up once; more than 1.1% is in the top ten. Material for sequencing was PBMCs. The receptors derive from a woman between 40 and 55 years old in good health and CMV-seronegative.

The chain is built from TRBV28 and TRBJ2-5; D not certain. Germline CDR1 MDHEN, CDR2 SYDVKM. This CDR3 is built from 14 residues. Trimming stripped 1 base from V and 4 bases from J, with 10 bases between. The CDR3 coding sequence is TGTGCCAGCAGTTTATCCCCTCTCTCAGAGACCCAGTACTTC. Amino acids: CASSLSPLSETQYF.

The chain couples TRBV4-1 to TRBJ2-7; TRBD1 matches at 9 bases. The V gene end was trimmed by 0 bases and the J gene end by 7 bases; junction bases not matched to a gene: 7. Germline V gene sequence: CDR1 MGHRA, CDR2 YSYEKL. The CDR3 totals 15 residues. CDR3 residues: CASSQDTGGWGEQYF. The CDR3 DNA sequence: TGCGCCAGCAGCCAAGATACAGGGGGCTGGGGGGAGCAGTACTTC.

The rearrangement links TRBV7-9 to TRBJ2-7, with TRBD2 matching 9 bases. Germline CDR1 is SEHNR and CDR2 is FQNEAQ (reference sequence). Trimming took 3 bases from V and 6 from J; bases not matched to a gene: 9. The CDR3 extends over 15 amino acids. CDR3 DNA: TGTGCCAGCAGCTTCCCTGGCGGGGGGGAAATCGAGCAGTACTTC. It specifies CASSFPGGGEIEQYF.

This clone was seen only once. The DNA of the CDR3 is TGTGCCAGTAGTATCCTCGGACAGGGCCAGAACACTGAAGCTTTCTTT. Protein product: CASSILGQGQNTEAFF. The gene calls are TRBV19 and TRBJ1-1, with TRBD1 identical over 8 bases. V gave up 3 bases and J gave up 1 base; unmatched junction bases: 7. Germline loops: CDR1 LNHDA, CDR2 SQIVND (reference sequence). This CDR3 is built from 16 residues.